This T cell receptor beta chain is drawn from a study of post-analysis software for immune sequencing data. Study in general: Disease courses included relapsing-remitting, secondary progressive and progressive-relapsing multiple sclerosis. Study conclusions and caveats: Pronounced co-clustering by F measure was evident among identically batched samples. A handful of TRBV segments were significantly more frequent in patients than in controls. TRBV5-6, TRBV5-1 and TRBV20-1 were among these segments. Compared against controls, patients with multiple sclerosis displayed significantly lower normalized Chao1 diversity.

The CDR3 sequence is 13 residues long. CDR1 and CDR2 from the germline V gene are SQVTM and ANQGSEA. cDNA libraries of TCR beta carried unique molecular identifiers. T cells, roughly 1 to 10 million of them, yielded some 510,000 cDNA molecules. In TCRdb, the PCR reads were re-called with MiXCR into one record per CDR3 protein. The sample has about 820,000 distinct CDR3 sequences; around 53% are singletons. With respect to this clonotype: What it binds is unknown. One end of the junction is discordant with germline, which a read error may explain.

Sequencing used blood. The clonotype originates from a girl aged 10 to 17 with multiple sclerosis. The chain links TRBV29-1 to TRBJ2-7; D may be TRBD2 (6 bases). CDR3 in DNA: TGCAGCGCTGAAGATGAGCGGGTCTACGAGCAGTACTTC. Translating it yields CSAEDERVYEQYF.